Below, 28 T cell receptor beta chains from the same sample are listed, as sequenced in a study of T cells in Graves' hyperthyroidism and ophthalmopathy. Template material for amplifying TCR beta CDR3 regions consisted of RNA transcripts. HTBI primers were the set used in a first-round RT-PCR of the TCR CDR3. From the multiplex PCR reads, TCRdb called clonotypes with MiXCR, one entry per CDR3 protein. This table holds around 690,000 distinct CDR3 sequences, roughly 17% found once. The source material was blood. The receptor set was obtained from a man over 45 with Graves' hyperthyroidism.

The sample holds a few counts of this clonotype. The V call is TRBV24-1, the J call TRBJ2-2; 16 nucleotides match TRBD2. The J segment lost 6 bases and the V segment lost 12 bases, leaving 3 bases of the junction unmatched. Looked up from germline, CDR1 is KGHDR and CDR2 is SFDVKD. The CDR3 contains 14 residues. The CDR3 sequence: CAAGTSGRAGELFF. The CDR3 nucleotides read TGTGCCGCCGGGACTAGCGGGAGGGCCGGGGAGCTGTTTTTT.

This clonotype was seen many times. The chain is built from TRBV2 and TRBJ2-7; tentative D call: TRBD2 (6 bases). The CDR3 runs to 12 residues. V lost 7 bases and J lost 4, with 11 bases in between. Germline CDR1 is SNHLY and CDR2 is FYNNEI. The CDR3 region has the DNA TGTGCCAGCAATTCAGGGAGGTACGAGCAGTACTTC. It specifies CASNSGRYEQYF.

The table lists this clonotype with many counts. This chain links TRBV11-2 with TRBJ2-3; D is perhaps TRBD1 (5 bases). Germline CDR1 reads SGHAT; CDR2 reads FQNNGV. The CDR3 extends over 17 amino acids. Deletions cut 5 bases from V and 2 bases from J, with 20 bases between. CDR3 sequence (DNA): TGTGCCAGCAGCCCAGCAGGTTTAGGGGCTATCACAGATACGCAGTATTTT. Its protein is CASSPAGLGAITDTQYF. Together with reference TRBV11-2 and TRBJ2-3, the CDR3 gives the full variable domain: EAGVAQSPRYKIIEKRQSVAFWCNPISGHATLYWYQQILGQGPKLLIQFQNNGVVDDSQLPKDRFSAERLKGVDSTLKIQPAKLEDSAVYLCASSPAGLGAITDTQYFGPGTRLTVL.

Ten or more counts support this clonotype. V gene TRBV5-1 combines with J gene TRBJ1-1; TRBD1 might be the D (6 bases). This CDR3 is 13 amino acids long. Germline CDR1 is SGHRS and CDR2 is YFSETQ. Trimming took 4 bases from V and 4 from J, leaving 11 bases between them. The CDR3 DNA reads as TGCGCCAGCAGCATTACAGGGTCCACTGAAGCTTTCTTT. Translated: CASSITGSTEAFF.

This clonotype was picked up a small number of times. The chain links TRBV30 to TRBJ2-7; no clear D gene. The CDR3 extends over 13 amino acids. V was shortened by 0 bases and J by 6 bases, with 12 bases between the two germline ends. CDR1 and CDR2 (germline): GTSNPN, SVGIG (reference sequence). The CDR3 DNA sequence: TGTGCCTGGAGTGTCATTTCTGGTTTCGAGCAGTACTTC. Its protein product is CAWSVISGFEQYF.

This clonotype was counted many times. V usage is TRBV10-3 and J usage is TRBJ2-3, with 12 bases that match TRBD2. From germline, CDR1 is ENHRY and CDR2 SYGVKD. With V trimmed by 10 bases and J by 5 bases, 7 bases remained unmatched. This CDR3 spans 14 amino acids. The CDR3 nucleotides read TGTGCCACCTTGACTAGCGGGAGTGGAGATACGCAGTATTTT. Residues: CATLTSGSGDTQYF.

This clonotype appeared a few times. V and J are TRBV15 and TRBJ2-7, with D uncertain. Germline V gives CDR1 LNHNV, CDR2 YYDKDF (reference sequence). Trimming removed 2 bases from V and 2 bases from J, with 16 bases in between. This CDR3 contains 16 residues. The CDR3 DNA is TGTGCCACCAGCAGACTGCTCGAGCCTAGAACCTACGAGCAGTACTTC. This encodes CATSRLLEPRTYEQYF.

This clonotype was counted only a few times. The J gene is TRBJ2-1, the V gene TRBV30, with D unclear. The germline CDR1 and CDR2 sequences are GTSNPN and SVGIG (reference sequence). The CDR3 contains 12 residues. The V end was cut by 3 bases, the J end by 7 bases, with 10 bases between. CDR3 coding DNA: TGTGCCTGGAGCTTGTCGCCGAATGAGCAGTTCTTC. It is translated as CAWSLSPNEQFF.

This chain links TRBV20-1 with TRBJ2-1; D gene uncertain. Germline loops: CDR1 DFQATT, CDR2 SNEGSKA (reference sequence). The ends were cut back, 2 bases at V and 0 bases at J, with 14 bases in the middle. This CDR3 has 16 amino acids. The CDR3 reads CSARQRGPISYNEQFF. In DNA form, the CDR3 reads TGCAGTGCTAGACAGCGAGGACCGATCTCCTACAATGAGCAGTTCTTC.

The J gene is TRBJ2-2, the V gene TRBV5-6; a possible D gene is TRBD1 (5 bases). CDR3 length: 16 amino acids. Germline CDR1 is SGHDT and CDR2 is YYEEEE. The germline V and J ends were trimmed by 0 bases and 4 bases, with 13 bases remaining between them. In nucleotides, the CDR3 is TGTGCCAGCAGCTTGGATTCCAGGGTGCGCACCGGGGAGCTGTTTTTT. It specifies CASSLDSRVRTGELFF.

This clonotype has ten or more counts. This chain joins TRBV28 and TRBJ2-1; D gene unclear. Per germline, CDR1 MDHEN and CDR2 SYDVKM. The CDR3 spans 15 residues. The V and J ends lost 9 bases and 3 bases respectively, with 18 bases between them. CDR3 in amino acids: CASTPPRTIYNEQFF. In DNA, the CDR3 is TGTGCCAGTACCCCACCGCGGACCATCTACAATGAGCAGTTCTTC.

As concerns this clonotype: This may come from a read error, since a much larger clone is one base off. The V call is TRBV27, the J call TRBJ2-1; TRBD2 matches at 14 bases. With 5 bases clipped from V and 2 bases from J, the junction kept 8 bases outside the gene matches. This CDR3 comprises 18 residues. The germline V gene has CDR1 MNHEY and CDR2 SMNVEV (reference sequence). In DNA form, the CDR3 reads TGTGCCAGCAGTGACCGAGGGACTAGCGGGAGAACCTACAATGAGCAGTTCTTC. Its translation: CASSDRGTSGRTYNEQFF.

J is TRBJ2-5 and V is TRBV5-6, with 9 bases fitting TRBD2. The CDR3 is 15 amino acids. The germline CDR1 and CDR2 sequences are SGHDT and YYEEEE. The V segment lost 4 bases and the J segment 10 bases; nucleotides outside the gene matches: 14. The CDR3 region is CASSSRLAGPAGQYF. CDR3 sequence (DNA): TGTGCCAGCAGCAGCCGGCTAGCGGGACCGGCAGGCCAGTACTTC.

A word on this clonotype: Being one base from a much bigger clone, this may be a read error. This chain links TRBV28 with TRBJ2-1; tentative D call: TRBD1 (6 bases). The CDR3 covers 16 residues. CDR1 is MDHEN and CDR2 is SYDVKM in the germline V gene. CDR3 coding DNA: TGTGCCAGCAGGAATACAGGGCGAAGCTCCTACAGTGAGCAGTTCTTC. Protein: CASRNTGRSSYSEQFF. The variable domain in full, with the rest retrieved from reference TRBV28 and TRBJ2-1, is DVKVTQSSRYLVKRTGEKVFLECVQDMDHENMFWYRQDPGLGLRLIYFSYDVKMKEKGDIPEGYSVSREKKERFSLILESASTNQTSMYLCASRNTGRSSYSEQFFGPGTRLTVL.

V and J are TRBV30 and TRBJ2-2, with no clear D. The V gene lost 7 bases and the J gene lost 3 bases, with 15 bases spanning the gap. Germline CDR1 reads GTSNPN; CDR2 reads SVGIG (reference sequence). The CDR3 is made up of 14 amino acids. The chain's CDR3 is CASNQDKYTGELFF. In DNA form, the CDR3 reads TGTGCCTCCAACCAAGACAAGTACACCGGGGAGCTGTTTTTT.

V and J are TRBV29-1 and TRBJ1-1, with D perhaps TRBD1 (6 bases). This CDR3 comprises 12 residues. Germline V gene data show CDR1 as SQVTM and CDR2 as ANQGSEA. Trimming shortened V by 8 bases and J by 7 bases, and 17 bases separated the two germline ends. The CDR3 here is CSWGRGANEAFF. The CDR3 nucleotides are TGCAGCTGGGGGAGGGGGGCGAATGAAGCTTTCTTT.

The chain carries TRBV3-1 and TRBJ2-3; TRBD1 aligns across 7 bases. Germline V gene sequence: CDR1 LGHDT, CDR2 YNNKEL (reference sequence). The CDR3 is 14 amino acids. V was pared by 6 bases and J by 3 bases, with 6 bases of the junction left unmatched. CDR3 sequence (DNA): TGTGCCAGCAGGTTCATGACAGGGACAGATACGCAGTATTTT. As protein: CASRFMTGTDTQYF.

This sequence joins TRBV19 and TRBJ1-5; D gene unclear. With 3 bases removed from V and 6 bases from J, the gap between germline ends came to 12 bases. From germline, CDR1 is LNHDA and CDR2 SQIVND (reference sequence). The length of the CDR3 is 14 residues. CDR3 region: CASSMVRTAQPQHF. The CDR3 nucleotides read TGTGCCAGTAGTATGGTGCGGACGGCTCAGCCCCAGCATTTT.

This clonotype was counted at least ten times. J is TRBJ2-5 and V is TRBV30; the match to TRBD1 covers 8 bases. CDR3 size: 13 residues. V shed 5 bases, J shed 7 bases, and the junction held 9 bases outside the gene matches. The germline CDR1 and CDR2 sequences are GTSNPN and SVGIG (reference sequence). The CDR3 DNA sequence: TGTGCCTGGGAGGGACAGGCGACTGGGACCCAGTACTTC. Its translation: CAWEGQATGTQYF.

The chain recombines TRBV7-2 with TRBJ2-3; 7 nucleotides agree with TRBD2. The CDR3 runs 15 residues. With 3 bases clipped from V and 2 bases from J, the junction kept 5 bases outside the gene matches. Germline values: CDR1 SGHTA, CDR2 FQGNSA. CDR3 sequence: CASSFWDYPTDTQYF. The CDR3 coding sequence is TGTGCCAGCAGCTTTTGGGACTACCCCACAGATACGCAGTATTTT.

J is TRBJ1-6 and V is TRBV12-3 or TRBV12-4; D remains unclear. V was pared by 8 bases and J by 9 bases, with 11 bases between. This CDR3 has 12 residues. DNA for the CDR3: TGTGCCAGCGCAGATAGCCGTTCACCCCTCCACTTT. This encodes CASADSRSPLHF.

This clonotype was seen many times. The V gene is TRBV10-3, the J gene TRBJ1-2; TRBD1 matches at 7 bases. Germline V gene sequence: CDR1 ENHRY, CDR2 SYGVKD. The CDR3 is 12 amino acids. The V and J ends lost 4 bases and 4 bases, in that order; junction bases with no gene match: 0. The CDR3 spells CAISGQGYGYTF. The CDR3 DNA is TGTGCCATCAGTGGACAGGGCTATGGCTACACCTTC.

The table lists this clonotype with many counts. The CDR3: CASSLPERPHEQYF. CDR3 in DNA: TGTGCCAGCAGTTTGCCCGAGAGACCCCACGAGCAGTACTTC. This chain joins TRBV28 and TRBJ2-7; D unresolved. The V and J ends lost 3 bases and 5 bases respectively, with 14 bases between them. The CDR3 has 14 amino acids. CDR1 and CDR2 (germline): MDHEN, SYDVKM. Based on the CDR3 plus reference TRBV28 and TRBJ2-7, the full variable domain is DVKVTQSSRYLVKRTGEKVFLECVQDMDHENMFWYRQDPGLGLRLIYFSYDVKMKEKGDIPEGYSVSREKKERFSLILESASTNQTSMYLCASSLPERPHEQYFGPGTRLTVT.

This clonotype has a count of ten or more. The V gene is TRBV11-2, the J gene TRBJ1-2; 8 nucleotides agree with TRBD1. Germline lookup yields CDR1 SGHAT and CDR2 FQNNGV. This CDR3 contains 15 residues. The V and J ends lost 10 bases and 3 bases, in that order; junction bases with no gene match: 13. The chain's CDR3 is CATGDRRASDYGYTF. The CDR3 nucleotides are TGTGCCACCGGGGACAGGAGGGCTTCGGACTATGGCTACACCTTC.

This clonotype was counted ten times or more. CDR3 nucleotides: TGTGCCAGCTCACCAAGTTCGGGGGCAGTCAATGAGCAGTTCTTC. This codes for CASSPSSGAVNEQFF. The chain is built from TRBV18 and TRBJ2-1; the D call may be TRBD1 or TRBD2 (6 bases each). V dropped 2 bases and J dropped 6 bases, with 14 bases sitting between them. This CDR3 has 15 amino acids. CDR1 KGHSH and CDR2 LQKENI come from the germline V gene.

The chain recombines TRBV7-6 with TRBJ1-1; D is unclear. CDR3 length: 13 residues. V gave up 1 base and J gave up 8 bases, with 11 bases separating them. Germline CDR1 SGHVS, CDR2 FNYEAQ. This CDR3 is CASSLGGLPEAFF. DNA of the CDR3: TGTGCCAGCAGCTTAGGAGGGTTACCAGAAGCTTTCTTT.

This clonotype has just a few counts. The V and J genes are TRBV28 and TRBJ1-2; D is unclear. V was cut by 2 bases and J by 4 bases, with 17 bases left in between. This CDR3 is built from 16 residues. CDR1 is MDHEN and CDR2 is SYDVKM in the germline V gene. The CDR3 nucleotides read TGTGCCAGCAGTTTAGGGTCAAACCCCGGGCCCTATGGCTACACCTTC. Its protein is CASSLGSNPGPYGYTF.

This clonotype was seen at least ten times. The chain has TRBV10-3 and TRBJ2-1; D possibly matches TRBD1 or TRBD2 (6 bases each). The CDR3 length is 13 residues. V gave up 5 bases and J gave up 8 bases, with 13 bases separating them. CDR1 and CDR2 (germline): ENHRY, SYGVKD. In DNA form, the CDR3 reads TGTGCCATCAGTACAGGGTCTAGCGATGAGCAGTTCTTC. It codes for CAISTGSSDEQFF.